This record concerns one T cell receptor (beta chain) sequence. Its binding antigen is unknown. No much larger clone exists at a distance of one base, and base qualities are not known. Genomic DNA was isolated from the sorted cells so that the TCRbeta CDR3 region could be sequenced. The immunoSEQ Assay was used to sequence the TCRbeta CDR3 regions. TCRdb carries this immuneACCESS record with in-frame sequences only. Its versions omit some clonotypes, under half of them owing to an unresolved V gene in the studies checked, with the rest unexplained. The table for this sample lists 70,000 to 85,000 clones; about 86% of them were counted only once. The ten largest account for less than 2.5% of the sample. The germline V gene encodes CDR1 SGHAT and CDR2 FQDESV (reference sequence). V is pruned by 4 bases and J by 3 bases, leaving 7 bases of the junction without a gene match. Including the terminal cysteine and phenylalanine, the CDR3 comprises 15 residues. This entry keeps only the CDR3 DNA: 45 bases, framed from base 1.

The data stem from a study of OX40 agonist ivuxolimab in advanced cancers. Broadly, across the study: Ivuxolimab was a fully human IgG2 agonistic monoclonal antibody targeting the costimulatory receptor OX40 (CD134). Intravenous ivuxolimab was administered to patients every 2 weeks at six dose levels: 0.01, 0.1, 0.3, 1.5, 3 and 10 mg/kg. Of the 52 patients in dose escalation, some 19 had hepatocellular carcinoma, approximately 15 had melanoma, 9 had renal cell carcinoma and 9 had head and neck cancer. In the dose-escalation cohort, more than 75% of patients were male, and the mean age was approximately 60 years, with a range of about 23 to 90. Prior anti-PD-1, anti-PD-L1 or anti-CTLA-4 therapy was permitted, and checkpoint inhibitors had been received by around 39% of dose-escalation patients. Partial responses occurred in three dose-escalation patients: two with cutaneous melanoma and one with hepatocellular carcinoma. Peripheral TCRbeta sequencing was intended to test whether TCR sequence diversity was altered and clonal T-cell expansion was caused by ivuxolimab. The paper reports the monotherapy dose-escalation portion (N = 52 patients) of the phase I ivuxolimab trial.

Overall study results and their limits: Antigen specificity was not determined for the clonally expanded peripheral T cells. Partial responders in the 0.1-3.0 mg/kg groups had among the lowest normalized peripheral clonal expansion, especially among CD8+ T cells. After ivuxolimab, more expanded clones were found on average in CD8+ T cells than in CD4+ T cells. At doses from 0.1 to 3.0 mg/kg, clonal expansion was seen in both CD4+ and CD8+ blood T cells between baseline and week 6. Low levels of normalized T-cell clonal expansion were also seen in some patients who did not respond.

Patients with a history of autoimmune disease or receiving systemic immunosuppression were excluded from the trial. Peripheral blood for TCR sequencing was drawn from every dose cohort at baseline, at cycle 4 day 1 and at cycle 7 day 1. The samples were drawn from a first-in-human, open-label, multicenter phase I dose-escalation trial of ivuxolimab. Adults with locally advanced or metastatic melanoma, renal cell carcinoma, hepatocellular carcinoma or head and neck squamous cell carcinoma were enrolled in the trial. CD4+ and CD8+ T cells were sorted separately from peripheral blood before TCR sequencing.

Sequenced material: CD4+ or CD8+ T cells sorted from blood, taken in a trial of the OX40 agonist ivuxolimab. The chain employs TRBV11-1 and TRBJ2-3, and 7 bases in between align with TRBD1. This clonotype was obtained from an adult with an advanced solid tumor such as melanoma, head and neck, liver or kidney cancer. The CDR3 corresponds to CASSSNRGTTDTQYF. The sequence in DNA is TGTGCCAGCAGCTCGAACAGGGGAACGACAGATACGCAGTATTTT.